The 23 T cell receptor beta chains given below trace back to one sample, sequenced in a study of blood T cell repertoires in COVID-19 (dated by TCRdb to the early 2020s). Receptor libraries were prepared by the immunoSEQ multiplex PCR assay. TCRdb's version of the immuneACCESS table is confined to in-frame rearrangements and falls short of the full clone set. An unresolved V gene accounts for under half of the shortfall where checked; the remainder is of unknown origin. The sample data list about 120,000 clones, and 87% of these were observed just once. Roughly 29% of the sample is held by the ten biggest clonotypes. Source material: peripheral blood. All receptors derive from a woman aged 65 to 85 with acute or convalescent COVID-19.

The rearrangement uses TRBV3-1 (or the pseudogene TRBV3-2) and TRBJ2-7; the D gene is possibly TRBD1 (6 bases). The CDR3 is made up of 16 amino acids. V was clipped by 2 bases and J by 1 base, with 15 bases between them. Germline V gene sequence: CDR1 LGHDT, CDR2 YNNKEL (reference sequence). The CDR3 loop reads CASSQSGNRASYEQYF. CDR3 DNA sequence: TGTGCCAGCAGCCAATCCGGTAACAGGGCATCCTACGAGCAGTACTTC.

V usage is TRBV10-3 and J usage is TRBJ1-2, with D tentatively TRBD1 (5 bases). This CDR3 is 12 amino acids long. Germline assignment: CDR1 ENHRY and CDR2 SYGVKD. V was clipped by 8 bases and J by 4 bases, with 11 bases between them. CDR3 region: CAIGQGGYGYTF. The CDR3 nucleotides are TGTGCCATCGGTCAGGGAGGCTATGGCTACACCTTC.

CDR3 loop: CASSIAENTEAFF. In DNA form, the CDR3 reads TGTGCCAGCAGCATTGCAGAGAACACTGAAGCTTTCTTT. This chain uses TRBV12-3 or TRBV12-4 with TRBJ1-1; no definite D call. This CDR3 region has 13 residues. V lost 6 bases and J lost 1, with 9 bases in between.

The rearrangement joins TRBV3-1 (or the pseudogene TRBV3-2) to TRBJ2-7; a possible D gene is TRBD1 (5 bases). Trimming removed 2 bases at V and 4 bases at J, with 9 bases between. Germline CDR1 reads LGHDT; CDR2 reads YNNKEL (reference sequence). The CDR3 sequence is 13 residues long. The DNA of the CDR3 is TGTGCCAGCAGCCAAATGCAGGGATACGAGCAGTACTTC. Its protein product is CASSQMQGYEQYF.

The V gene is TRBV29-1, the J gene TRBJ1-5; no clear D. Germline CDR1 reads SQVTM; CDR2 reads ANQGSEA. V dropped 7 bases and J dropped 5 bases, with 12 bases sitting between them. This CDR3 spans 12 amino acids. The CDR3 here is CSARTGDQPQHF. CDR3 nucleotide sequence: TGCAGCGCCCGAACGGGAGATCAGCCCCAGCATTTT.

The genes are TRBV18 and TRBJ2-7, with D perhaps TRBD1 (5 bases). This CDR3 has 13 amino acids. The germline V gene encodes CDR1 KGHSH and CDR2 LQKENI. V lost 0 bases and J lost 5, with 8 bases in between. CDR3 loop: CASSPPGRDEQYF. For the CDR3, the DNA is TGTGCCAGCTCACCACCCGGCAGGGACGAGCAGTACTTC.

The chain uses TRBV7-3 and TRBJ2-5; possibly TRBD1 for D (6 bases). Germline V gene lookup returns CDR1 SGHTA and CDR2 FQGTGA. With 1 base removed from V and 2 bases from J, the gap between germline ends came to 8 bases. The length of the CDR3 is 14 residues. The CDR3 is CASSLSQGQETQYF. The CDR3 nucleotides read TGTGCCAGCAGCTTAAGTCAGGGGCAAGAGACCCAGTACTTC.

The rearrangement links TRBV6-5 to TRBJ1-5; TRBD1 agrees at 7 bases. The J segment lost 5 bases and the V segment lost 6 bases, leaving 10 bases of the junction unmatched. CDR3 length: 15 amino acids. Germline CDR1 is MNHEY and CDR2 is SVGAGI. The CDR3 DNA sequence: TGTGCCAGCAGGAAAAAGAACAGGGGCTATCAGCCCCAGCATTTT. Translating it yields CASRKKNRGYQPQHF.

The chain joins TRBV30 to TRBJ2-2, with a possible D match to TRBD2 (6 bases). Germline V gives CDR1 GTSNPN, CDR2 SVGIG (reference sequence). The CDR3 consists of 14 residues. The V gene lost 3 bases and the J gene lost 0 bases, with 8 bases spanning the gap. The CDR3 bases are TGTGCCTGGAGGGGGGGATCGAACACCGGGGAGCTGTTTTTT. Encoded protein: CAWRGGSNTGELFF.

The genes are TRBV6-5 and TRBJ2-3, with 10 nucleotides matching TRBD2. The V gene end was trimmed by 6 bases and the J gene end by 4 bases; junction bases not matched to a gene: 4. CDR1 is MNHEY, CDR2 SVGAGI, per germline. The CDR3 runs to 14 residues. The CDR3 DNA reads as TGTGCCAGCAGGAGCGGGGGGGTGGCAGATACGCAGTATTTT. It is translated as CASRSGGVADTQYF.

The chain employs TRBV9 and TRBJ2-7; 7 bases agree with TRBD1. Germline V gives CDR1 SGDLS, CDR2 YYNGEE. V gave up 0 bases and J gave up 2 bases; unmatched junction bases: 8. The CDR3 length is 16 residues. In DNA, the CDR3 is TGTGCCAGCAGCGTAGCCGGACAGGTCCTTCCCTACGAGCAGTACTTC. Amino acids: CASSVAGQVLPYEQYF.

The rearrangement uses TRBV28 and TRBJ1-5; possible D gene TRBD1, 5 bases. The germline V gene encodes CDR1 MDHEN and CDR2 SYDVKM. V was cut by 8 bases and J by 2 bases, with 13 bases left in between. The CDR3 loop spans 14 amino acids. Written as DNA, the CDR3 is TGTGCCAGCGGGAGAGGGGAGGGCAATCAGCCCCAGCATTTT. Amino acids: CASGRGEGNQPQHF. Based on the CDR3 plus reference TRBV28 and TRBJ1-5, the full variable domain is DVKVTQSSRYLVKRTGEKVFLECVQDMDHENMFWYRQDPGLGLRLIYFSYDVKMKEKGDIPEGYSVSREKKERFSLILESASTNQTSMYLCASGRGEGNQPQHFGDGTRLSIL.

The chain is built from TRBV30 and TRBJ1-3; D unclear. This CDR3 spans 13 amino acids. V lost 5 bases, J lost 0 bases, and 8 bases lay in between. Germline V gene lookup returns CDR1 GTSNPN and CDR2 SVGIG (reference sequence). CDR3 residues: CAWAEPSGNTIYF. In DNA form, the CDR3 reads TGTGCCTGGGCGGAGCCCTCTGGAAACACCATATATTTT.

Concerning this clone: Other DNA sequences in the same sample also yield this CDR3. The chain uses TRBV18 and TRBJ1-2; no definite D call. Germline CDR1 KGHSH, CDR2 LQKENI. Trimming removed 3 bases from V and 3 bases from J, with 8 bases in between. The CDR3 sequence is 13 residues long. The CDR3 region is CASSPGGDYGYTF. The CDR3 bases are TGTGCCAGCTCACCCGGCGGGGACTATGGCTACACCTTC.

This CDR3 is CASSEGLGQGTDTQYF. As DNA, the CDR3 is TGTGCCAGCAGTGAAGGTCTCGGACAGGGGACAGATACGCAGTATTTT. The chain combines TRBV6-1 with TRBJ2-3; 9 bases align to TRBD1. The CDR3 covers 16 residues. Germline V gives CDR1 MNHNS, CDR2 SASEGT. V dropped 1 base and J dropped 3; count of bases not matched to a gene: 5.

The rearrangement uses TRBV6-1 and TRBJ2-3; TRBD1 matches 7 bases. CDR1 and CDR2 (germline): MNHNS, SASEGT. With 3 bases clipped from V and 1 base from J, the junction kept 7 bases outside the gene matches. The CDR3 runs 16 residues. DNA of the CDR3: TGTGCCAGCAGTGAGAGACAGGGAAGGGGCACAGATACGCAGTATTTT. Its translation is CASSERQGRGTDTQYF.

The chain joins TRBV10-2 to TRBJ2-7, with 7 bases lining up with TRBD2. Per germline, CDR1 WSHSY and CDR2 SAAADI. V lost 6 bases to trimming and J lost 3 bases; unmatched junction nucleotides: 11. The CDR3 contains 15 residues. Here the CDR3 reads CASRGRGTTHYEQYF. The CDR3 nucleotides read TGCGCCAGCAGAGGGCGGGGGACTACCCACTACGAGCAGTACTTC.

Written as DNA, the CDR3 is TGTGCCACCAGCCTTGACACGCGGGGGAGGGGCAATGAGCAGTTCTTC. Its protein product is CATSLDTRGRGNEQFF. The chain couples TRBV15 to TRBJ2-1, with 7 bases that match TRBD2. V lost 5 bases to trimming and J lost 6 bases; unmatched junction nucleotides: 13. The CDR3 runs 16 residues. Germline CDR1 LNHNV, CDR2 YYDKDF (reference sequence).

This clone has just one count. This rearrangement joins TRBV12-3 or TRBV12-4 to TRBJ1-2, with TRBD1 matching over 7 bases. This CDR3 spans 13 amino acids. V lost 6 bases to trimming and J lost 3 bases; unmatched junction nucleotides: 4. The CDR3 DNA sequence: TGTGCCAGCAGGGCCGGGACAGACTATGGCTACACCTTC. Its protein is CASRAGTDYGYTF.

The chain links TRBV10-2 to TRBJ2-7, with 12 bases lining up with TRBD2. The V gene end was trimmed by 7 bases and the J gene end by 4 bases; junction bases not matched to a gene: 8. Germline V gene sequence: CDR1 WSHSY, CDR2 SAAADI. This CDR3 region has 15 residues. The CDR3 reads CASIPSSGGGYEQYF. The CDR3 DNA reads TGCGCCAGCATACCTTCTAGCGGGGGGGGGTACGAGCAGTACTTC.

The chain couples TRBV30 to TRBJ1-1, with D possibly being TRBD1 (5 bases). This CDR3 is 11 amino acids long. Trimming shortened V by 0 bases and J by 6 bases, and 5 bases separated the two germline ends. Germline lookup yields CDR1 GTSNPN and CDR2 SVGIG (reference sequence). Written as DNA, the CDR3 is TGTGCCTGGAGTGTACAGGCTGAAGCTTTCTTT. Translating it yields CAWSVQAEAFF.

This chain links TRBV7-9 with TRBJ2-3, with 7 bases identical to TRBD2. The CDR3 has 12 residues. Trimming at V came to 10 bases and at J to 4 bases, leaving 5 bases not matched to a gene. Per germline, CDR1 SEHNR and CDR2 FQNEAQ (reference sequence). The CDR3 sequence: CAIPRGADTQYF. DNA for the CDR3: TGTGCCATCCCCCGGGGGGCAGATACGCAGTATTTT.

This clone has just one count. Written as DNA, the CDR3 is TGCGCCAGCAGCCGCGACGGGACAGGGGCGATTCGGCAGTTCTTC. Translating gives CASSRDGTGAIRQFF. The gene calls are TRBV4-1 and TRBJ2-1; TRBD1 aligns across 10 bases. Germline lookup yields CDR1 MGHRA and CDR2 YSYEKL. The ends lost 4 bases at V and 12 bases at J; junction bases unmatched: 12. The CDR3 sequence is 15 residues long.